Below are 17 T cell receptor beta chains sequenced from a single sample in a study of long-term antiretroviral therapy in people with HIV. immunoSEQ v3.0 was run at survey level. Data came from immunoSEQ multiplex PCR; TCRdb stores just in-frame clones and leaves some out. The sample has about 28,000 clones, roughly 83% seen once; the top ten hold more than 9%. The sample here was unsorted PBMCs, taken roughly 2.7 years after starting antiretroviral therapy. The origin of the receptors is a man between 25 and 39 years old with HIV.

The chain is built from TRBV29-1 and TRBJ1-1, with D perhaps TRBD1 (5 bases). The CDR3 extends over 15 amino acids. Trimming stripped 0 bases from V and 4 bases from J, with 15 bases between. CDR1 SQVTM and CDR2 ANQGSEA come from the germline V gene. CDR3 region: CSVEDQRQGGTEAFF. CDR3 nucleotides: TGCAGCGTTGAAGATCAACGGCAGGGTGGCACTGAAGCTTTCTTT.

This clone has a single count. V gene TRBV11-2 combines with J gene TRBJ2-5, with D possibly matching TRBD2 (6 bases). Germline V CDR1 and CDR2: SGHAT, FQNNGV. There are 13 residues in the CDR3. V was cut by 3 bases and J by 7 bases, with 12 bases left in between. This CDR3 reads CASSFERAGTQYF. CDR3 bases: TGTGCCAGCAGCTTTGAGCGGGCAGGGACCCAGTACTTC.

This clone appeared a few times. The chain carries TRBV6-6 and TRBJ1-6, with D maybe TRBD1 (5 bases). Germline V gene lookup returns CDR1 MNHNY and CDR2 SVGAGI (reference sequence). This CDR3 is 14 amino acids long. Trimming removed 8 bases from V and 7 bases from J, with 15 bases in between. CDR3 sequence (DNA): TGTGCCAGCTTGCCCCAAGGGGAGAATTCACCCCTCCACTTT. This gives the protein CASLPQGENSPLHF.

This clone was observed a single time. The chain recombines TRBV6-6 with TRBJ1-3; D call uncertain. V lost 6 bases and J 4 bases, leaving 10 bases between the germline ends. The CDR3 runs to 13 residues. CDR1 is MNHNY, CDR2 SVGAGI, per germline (reference sequence). CDR3 bases: TGTGCCAGCAGACTAGGGTCGGGAAACACCATATATTTT. This encodes CASRLGSGNTIYF.

This clone was observed once. The genes are TRBV19 and TRBJ1-1, with unresolved D. V dropped 2 bases and J dropped 0 bases, with 7 bases sitting between them. The CDR3 is 14 amino acids. The germline V gene has CDR1 LNHDA and CDR2 SQIVND (reference sequence). The CDR3 DNA is TGTGCCAGTAGTATAAAGGCCATGAACACTGAAGCTTTCTTT. Translating it yields CASSIKAMNTEAFF. The whole variable domain, remainder taken from reference TRBV19 and TRBJ1-1, is DGGITQSPKYLFRKEGQNVTLSCEQNLNHDAMYWYRQDPGQGLRLIYYSQIVNDFQKGDIAEGYSVSREKKESFPLTVTSAQKNPTAFYLCASSIKAMNTEAFFGQGTRLTVV.

The chain uses TRBV11-2 and TRBJ2-1; 7 bases line up with TRBD1. Germline-derived CDR1 and CDR2 are SGHAT and FQNNGV. Trimming cost V 4 bases and J 8 bases; bases outside gene matches: 5. The CDR3 is made up of 13 amino acids. The CDR3 DNA sequence: TGTGCCAGCAGCTCAGGGGGAAGGGATGAGCAGTTCTTC. Amino acid sequence: CASSSGGRDEQFF.

The chain employs TRBV6-1 and TRBJ1-2; no clear D gene. Germline lookup yields CDR1 MNHNS and CDR2 SASEGT. This CDR3 region has 15 residues. V lost 2 bases and J lost 4, with 14 bases in between. The CDR3 region has the DNA TGTGCCAGCAGTGAATCTGGGGTTGCGAGCTATGGCTACACCTTC. It codes for CASSESGVASYGYTF.

The chain has TRBV7-2 and TRBJ2-6, with 7 bases that match TRBD2. Trimming cost V 2 bases and J 1 base; bases outside gene matches: 5. This CDR3 region has 17 residues. CDR1 is SGHTA and CDR2 is FQGNSA in the germline V gene. The CDR3 coding sequence is TGTGCCAGCAGCTTACGGGGAGGGACGTCTGGGGCCAACGTCCTGACTTTC. It is translated as CASSLRGGTSGANVLTF.

V usage is TRBV11-2 and J usage is TRBJ1-4; no firm D call. The CDR3 runs to 12 residues. V was pared by 2 bases and J by 8 bases, with 6 bases between. The V gene's germline CDR1 is SGHAT and CDR2 FQNNGV. The CDR3 bases are TGTGCCAGCAGCTTAACGCGGGAAAAACTGTTTTTT. Translation: CASSLTREKLFF.

The chain carries TRBV2 and TRBJ2-4, with TRBD2 identical over 8 bases. The CDR3 contains 16 residues. The ends lost 6 bases at V and 6 bases at J; junction bases unmatched: 13. From germline, CDR1 is SNHLY and CDR2 FYNNEI. DNA of the CDR3: TGTGCCAGCAGGTTTGATCTAGCGGGCCGAGGAAACATTCAGTACTTC. It specifies CASRFDLAGRGNIQYF.

This clone has a handful of counts. V and J are TRBV28 and TRBJ2-6; no clear D. The germline V and J ends were trimmed by 3 bases and 0 bases, with 6 bases remaining between them. Germline V gene data show CDR1 as MDHEN and CDR2 as SYDVKM. There are 15 residues in the CDR3. CDR3 DNA sequence: TGTGCCAGCAGTTTTGTAGGCTCTGGGGCCAACGTCCTGACTTTC. As protein: CASSFVGSGANVLTF.

This clone was seen a single time. J is TRBJ2-7 and V is TRBV15; 7 bases fit TRBD1. V lost 5 bases to trimming and J lost 3 bases; unmatched junction nucleotides: 4. The length of the CDR3 is 13 residues. Per germline, CDR1 LNHNV and CDR2 YYDKDF (reference sequence). The CDR3 DNA follows: TGTGCCACCAGCCCGGGACAGCTCTACGAGCAGTACTTC. Translating gives CATSPGQLYEQYF.

This chain uses TRBV5-1 with TRBJ2-2, with D unresolved. Germline-derived CDR1 and CDR2 are SGHRS and YFSETQ. This CDR3 contains 15 residues. Trimming left V 0 bases short and J 1 base short, with 7 bases between. Written as DNA, the CDR3 is TGCGCCAGCAGCTTGGCAGGAGTGAACACCGGGGAGCTGTTTTTT. Protein: CASSLAGVNTGELFF.

This chain uses TRBV5-1 with TRBJ2-2, with 8 bases that match TRBD1. J was trimmed by 5 bases and V by 4 bases; bases with no gene match: 10. Germline V gene data show CDR1 as SGHRS and CDR2 as YFSETQ. The CDR3 loop spans 16 amino acids. The CDR3 sequence: CASSREGTGITGELFF. The CDR3 DNA follows: TGCGCCAGCAGCCGAGAAGGGACAGGTATTACCGGGGAGCTGTTTTTT.

This chain links TRBV2 with TRBJ2-6, with 10 bases fitting TRBD1. Trimming removed 10 bases from V and 2 bases from J; junction bases left unmatched: 17. Per the germline V gene, CDR1 is SNHLY and CDR2 is FYNNEI. This CDR3 has 19 residues. The CDR3 nucleotides read TGTGCCACCCTTCGAAAGCCGAGGACAGGGGGGGCTGGGGCCAACGTCCTGACTTTC. Encoded protein: CATLRKPRTGGAGANVLTF.

The chain couples TRBV19 to TRBJ2-6; weak D call: TRBD2 (6 bases). Trimming shortened V by 3 bases and J by 0 bases, and 12 bases separated the two germline ends. Germline V gene lookup returns CDR1 LNHDA and CDR2 SQIVND (reference sequence). This CDR3 is 17 amino acids long. The DNA for the CDR3 is TGTGCCAGTAGTATTTGGTTAGCGGCCTCTGGGGCCAACGTCCTGACTTTC. This encodes CASSIWLAASGANVLTF.

A few counts support this clone. The J gene is TRBJ1-6, the V gene TRBV9; D is unresolved. Germline lookup yields CDR1 SGDLS and CDR2 YYNGEE. There are 15 residues in the CDR3. V lost 2 bases and J 7 bases, leaving 13 bases between the germline ends. CDR3 nucleotide sequence: TGTGCCAGCAGCGTCCAGCCAGGCAGCAATTCACCCCTCCACTTT. As protein: CASSVQPGSNSPLHF.